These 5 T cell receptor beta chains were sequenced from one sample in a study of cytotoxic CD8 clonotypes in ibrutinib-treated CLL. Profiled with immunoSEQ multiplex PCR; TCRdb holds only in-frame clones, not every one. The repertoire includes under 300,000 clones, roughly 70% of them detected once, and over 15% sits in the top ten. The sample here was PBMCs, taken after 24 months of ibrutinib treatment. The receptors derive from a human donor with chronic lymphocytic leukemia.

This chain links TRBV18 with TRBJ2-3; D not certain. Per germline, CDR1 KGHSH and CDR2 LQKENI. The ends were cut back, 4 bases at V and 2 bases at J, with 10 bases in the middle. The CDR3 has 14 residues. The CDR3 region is CASSLSDPTDTQYF. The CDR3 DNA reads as TGTGCCAGCTCACTCAGCGACCCCACAGATACGCAGTATTTT.

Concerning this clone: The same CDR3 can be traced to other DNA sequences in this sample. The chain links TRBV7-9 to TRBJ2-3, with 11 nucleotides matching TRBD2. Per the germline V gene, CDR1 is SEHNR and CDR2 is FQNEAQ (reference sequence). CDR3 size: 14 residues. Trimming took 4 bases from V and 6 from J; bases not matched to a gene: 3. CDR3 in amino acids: CASSSSGGTDTQYF. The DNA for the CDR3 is TGTGCCAGCAGCTCTAGCGGGGGGACGGATACGCAGTATTTT.

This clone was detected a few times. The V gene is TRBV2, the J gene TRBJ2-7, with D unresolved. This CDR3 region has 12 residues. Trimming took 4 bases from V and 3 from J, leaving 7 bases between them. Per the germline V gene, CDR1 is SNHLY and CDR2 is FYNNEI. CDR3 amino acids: CASSVRNYEQYF. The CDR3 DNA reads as TGTGCCAGCAGTGTGAGAAACTACGAGCAGTACTTC.

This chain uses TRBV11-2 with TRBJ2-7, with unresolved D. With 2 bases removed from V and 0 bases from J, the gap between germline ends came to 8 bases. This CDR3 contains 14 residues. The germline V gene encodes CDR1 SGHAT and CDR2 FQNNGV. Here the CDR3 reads CASSLMVSSYEQYF. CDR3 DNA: TGTGCCAGCAGCTTAATGGTGAGCTCCTACGAGCAGTACTTC.

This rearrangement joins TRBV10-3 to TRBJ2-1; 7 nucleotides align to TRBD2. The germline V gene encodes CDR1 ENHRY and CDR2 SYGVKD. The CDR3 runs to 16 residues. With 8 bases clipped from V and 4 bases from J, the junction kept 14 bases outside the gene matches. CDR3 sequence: CAILSSEASGYNEQFF. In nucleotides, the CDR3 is TGTGCCATCTTATCTTCTGAAGCTAGCGGATACAATGAGCAGTTCTTC.